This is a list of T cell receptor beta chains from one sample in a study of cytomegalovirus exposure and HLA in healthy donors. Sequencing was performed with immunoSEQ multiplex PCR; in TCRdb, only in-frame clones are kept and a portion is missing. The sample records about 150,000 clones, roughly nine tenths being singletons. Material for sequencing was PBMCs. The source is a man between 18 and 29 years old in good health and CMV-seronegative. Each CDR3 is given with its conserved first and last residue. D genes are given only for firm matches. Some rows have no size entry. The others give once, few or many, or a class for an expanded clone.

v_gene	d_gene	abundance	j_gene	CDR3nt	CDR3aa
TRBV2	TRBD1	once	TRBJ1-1	TGTGCCAGCACCCAACGAAGGGACAGGTCTACTGAAGCTTTCTTT	CASTQRRDRSTEAFF
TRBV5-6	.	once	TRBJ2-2	TGTGCCAGCAGCTTGGGCAGGGCCACCGGGGAGCTGTTTTTT	CASSLGRATGELFF
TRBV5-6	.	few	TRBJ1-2	TGTGCCAGCAGCTTGGGACAGAGTAACTATGGCTACACCTTC	CASSLGQSNYGYTF
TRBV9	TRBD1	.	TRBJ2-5	TGTGCCAGCAGCGTAGGAGGAGGGACAGGGGGGGAAAGAGAGACCCAGTACTTC	CASSVGGGTGGERETQYF
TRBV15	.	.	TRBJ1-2	TGTGCCACCAGCCCTAGGTCCGGCTTTAACTATGGCTACACCTTC	CATSPRSGFNYGYTF
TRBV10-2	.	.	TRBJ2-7	TGCGCCAGCAGTGTGAGGCAGGGGGGAAATACCGAGCAGTACTTC	CASSVRQGGNTEQYF
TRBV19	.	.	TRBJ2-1	TGTGCCAGTAGTGGGGAGGGGGGGCAGTTCTTC	CASSGEGGQFF
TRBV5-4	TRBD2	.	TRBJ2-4	TGTGCCAGCAGCTTGGAAGCTGGACTAGCGGGAGTAGCTCAGTACTTC	CASSLEAGLAGVAQYF
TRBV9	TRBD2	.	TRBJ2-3	TGTGCCAGCAGCGTAGAGAGCGGGAGGGCCGGCACAGATACGCAGTATTTT	CASSVESGRAGTDTQYF
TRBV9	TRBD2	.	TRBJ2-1	TGTGCCAGCAGCGTAGCTGGCGGGGGGCAGAATGAGCAGTTCTTC	CASSVAGGGQNEQFF
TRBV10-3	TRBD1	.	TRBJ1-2	TGTGCCATCAGTGAGTCGCGCGGACAGGGTTCGTTCGGCTACACCTTC	CAISESRGQGSFGYTF
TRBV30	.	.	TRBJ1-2	TGTGCCTGGAGTACTCCGGGGGGCCTTTATGGCTACACCTTC	CAWSTPGGLYGYTF
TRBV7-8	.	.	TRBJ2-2	TGTGCCAGCAGCTTAAGTGAGGCACCCGGGGAGCTGTTTTTT	CASSLSEAPGELFF
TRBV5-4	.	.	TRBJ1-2	TGTGCCAGCAGCACCCCCGGGAGTATCTATGGCTACACCTTC	CASSTPGSIYGYTF
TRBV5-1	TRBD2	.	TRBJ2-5	TGCGCCAGCACCCAAACTAGCGGGAGGTCTCAAGAGACCCAGTACTTC	CASTQTSGRSQETQYF